A selection of T cell receptor beta chains follows, all from one sample in a study of cytomegalovirus exposure and HLA in healthy donors. Sequencing was performed with immunoSEQ multiplex PCR; in TCRdb, only in-frame clones are kept and a portion is missing. Here the sample spans 100,000 or so clones, over 75% being singletons. The sequenced sample consisted of PBMCs. The receptors shown here come from a man between 35 and 55 years old in good health and CMV-seropositive. Each CDR3 is given with its conserved first and last residue. D genes are given only for firm matches. Size is stated for part of the rows, as once, few or many counts, or as a class when the clone is expanded.

TRBJ1-1	.	.	TRBV16	TGTGCCAGCAGCCAAAGGACAACCCCGGTCGCTTTCTTT	CASSQRTTPVAFF
TRBJ2-7	.	.	TRBV18	TGTGCCAGCTCACCCCATTCGGAGTCTGACGAGCAGTACTTC	CASSPHSESDEQYF
TRBJ2-3	TRBD1	.	TRBV10-3	TGTGCCATCAGTGGGGACAGGGAGAAGAGAGATACGCAGTATTTT	CAISGDREKRDTQYF
TRBJ2-5	.	.	TRBV19	TGTGCCAGTAGTATAAAACTTTGGACAGAACAAGAGACCCAGTACTTC	CASSIKLWTEQETQYF
TRBJ2-1	TRBD2	.	TRBV2	TGTGCCAGCCAGGAAAGCGGGAGGGCCTGGGGTGAGCAGTTCTTC	CASQESGRAWGEQFF
TRBJ1-2	TRBD1	.	TRBV7-2	TGTGCCAGCAGCTCGACAGGGGTAGGCTACACCTTC	CASSSTGVGYTF
TRBJ2-1	TRBD1	.	TRBV5-1	TGCGCCAGCAGCTTGGAGGGACAGGGGGTCAATGAGCAGTTCTTC	CASSLEGQGVNEQFF
TRBJ1-1	.	few	TRBV7-9	TGTGCCAGCAGCCCAAATACAGGCGAGATTGAAGCTTTCTTT	CASSPNTGEIEAFF
TRBJ1-6	TRBD1	.	TRBV28	TGTGCCAGCAGCCCCGGACAGGGGGCTTCACCCCTCCACTTT	CASSPGQGASPLHF
TRBJ2-5	.	.	TRBV18	TGTGCCAGCTCACCGGGTGTCGGGAGAGAGACCCAGTACTTC	CASSPGVGRETQYF
TRBJ1-2	.	.	TRBV2	TGTGCCAGCGGTGGCGACAGCCCGCGGTATGGCTACACCTTC	CASGGDSPRYGYTF
TRBJ1-3	.	.	TRBV6-6	TGTGCCAGCAGTTACGAGGGAGTGGTTTTGGGAAACACCATATATTTT	CASSYEGVVLGNTIYF
TRBJ1-2	.	once	TRBV25-1	TGTGCCAGCAGGGGGGCACGGTATGGCTACACCTTC	CASRGARYGYTF
TRBJ2-1	TRBD2	.	TRBV30	TGTGCCTGGGTTTATGGCGGGGGTTACAATGAGCAGTTCTTC	CAWVYGGGYNEQFF
TRBJ1-1	.	few	TRBV6-5	TGTGCCAGCATGCTACCGGGAGTCGTAGCTTTCTTT	CASMLPGVVAFF
TRBJ1-4	.	.	TRBV7-6	TGTGCCAGCAGCTACCGCACAGGGTCTGGTGAAAAACTGTTTTTT	CASSYRTGSGEKLFF
TRBJ1-1	TRBD1	few	TRBV6-6	TGTGCCAGCAGACAACAAGACAGGGTGAACACTGAAGCTTTCTTT	CASRQQDRVNTEAFF
TRBJ1-6	TRBD1	.	TRBV4-1	TGCGCCAGCAGCCGCCTCCCAGGGGGAGTGAATAATTCACCCCTCCACTTT	CASSRLPGGVNNSPLHF
TRBJ2-1	.	.	TRBV15	TGTGCCACCAGCAGGGGGGGTGAGCAGTTCTTC	CATSRGGEQFF
TRBJ1-2	.	.	TRBV5-1	TGCGCCAGCAGCTTGCGGCAGGGCAGCGATGGCTACACCTTC	CASSLRQGSDGYTF
TRBJ2-2	.	.	TRBV7-8	TGTGCCAGCAGCTCTAGTCCCGGGACAATCACCGGGGAGCTGTTTTTT	CASSSSPGTITGELFF
TRBJ2-5	.	.	TRBV5-1	TGCGCCAGCACTACAGGGACCCCCGGGTCTGGGACCCAGTACTTC	CASTTGTPGSGTQYF
TRBJ2-7	TRBD2	.	TRBV30	TGTGGACTGGAAGGGCTAGCGGGAGCGCAGTACTTC	CGLEGLAGAQYF
TRBJ1-2	.	.	TRBV28	TGTGCCACTTCTCGGGACACCTATGGCTACACCTTC	CATSRDTYGYTF
TRBJ2-6	TRBD1	.	TRBV28	TGTGCCAGCAGCCCAGGGGGCGCTGGGGCCAACGTCCTGACTTTC	CASSPGGAGANVLTF
TRBJ1-1	.	.	TRBV6-5	TGTGCCAGCAGTTTTGGCGGGACGGGGAACACTGAAGCTTTCTTT	CASSFGGTGNTEAFF
TRBJ1-2	TRBD1	.	TRBV5-5	TGTGCCAGCAGCTTTCAAGGGACAGCCGATGGCTACACCTTC	CASSFQGTADGYTF
TRBJ2-7	TRBD1	few	TRBV2	TGTGCCAGCGGGGACAGCTCCTACGAGCAGTACTTC	CASGDSSYEQYF
TRBJ1-6	.	.	TRBV2	TGTGCCAGCAGTGGGAGGAGCTCCTATAATTCACCCCTCCACTTT	CASSGRSSYNSPLHF
TRBJ2-7	.	.	TRBV7-9	TGTGCCAGCAGCTTAGTCGGACAGCCGGTCTACGAGCAGTACTTC	CASSLVGQPVYEQYF
TRBJ1-5	TRBD1	few	TRBV6-1	TGTGCCAGCAGTGGGGGCTCGGGACAGATTTATAGCAATCAGCCCCAGCATTTT	CASSGGSGQIYSNQPQHF
TRBJ1-1	TRBD1	.	TRBV27	TGTGCCAGCAGCCTACAGGGGGCGGATCGTGCTGAAGCTTTCTTT	CASSLQGADRAEAFF
TRBJ2-1	TRBD2	.	TRBV4-1	TGCGCCAGCAGCCACCCGGGACTAGCGCTTGACAATGAGCAGTTCTTC	CASSHPGLALDNEQFF
TRBJ2-7	TRBD1	.	TRBV11-2	TGTGCCAGCAGCTTACCCGGACAGGGGACCTACGAGCAGTACTTC	CASSLPGQGTYEQYF
TRBJ1-2	.	.	TRBV2	TGTGCCAGCAGTTACAGCTATGGCTACACCTTC	CASSYSYGYTF
TRBJ2-2	TRBD1	once	TRBV7-8	TGTGCCAGCAGCATCCGGGACAGAGTCACCGGGGAGCTGTTTTTT	CASSIRDRVTGELFF
TRBJ2-3	.	.	TRBV7-9	TGTTCCAGCAGCCGTTTAGCAGACCCAAGCACAGATACGCAGTATTTT	CSSSRLADPSTDTQYF
TRBJ2-7	.	.	TRBV14	TGTGCCAGCAGCCCGCGTGCCTACGAGCAGTACTTC	CASSPRAYEQYF
TRBJ1-4	.	.	TRBV6-6	TGTGCCAGCAGTTTCAACAGTGCAACTAATGAAAAACTGTTTTTT	CASSFNSATNEKLFF
TRBJ2-1	.	.	TRBV10-1	TGCGCCAGCAGTGAGGCAGGGTTTGGGTACAATGAGCAGTTCTTC	CASSEAGFGYNEQFF
TRBJ1-2	TRBD1	.	TRBV28	TGTGCCAGCAGTTTATTCCAACCTGACGACAGGGATAGCTACACCTTC	CASSLFQPDDRDSYTF
TRBJ1-1	TRBD1	.	TRBV28	TGTGCCGGACGGACAGGGGGCTTGGTGAACACTGAAGCTTTCTTT	CAGRTGGLVNTEAFF
TRBJ2-7	.	.	TRBV30	TGTGCCTGGGGGACACTCTCCTACGAGCAGTACTTC	CAWGTLSYEQYF
TRBJ2-1	.	.	TRBV5-1	TGCGCCAGCAGCTTGGAAGGGACTTTCGATGAGCAGTTCTTC	CASSLEGTFDEQFF